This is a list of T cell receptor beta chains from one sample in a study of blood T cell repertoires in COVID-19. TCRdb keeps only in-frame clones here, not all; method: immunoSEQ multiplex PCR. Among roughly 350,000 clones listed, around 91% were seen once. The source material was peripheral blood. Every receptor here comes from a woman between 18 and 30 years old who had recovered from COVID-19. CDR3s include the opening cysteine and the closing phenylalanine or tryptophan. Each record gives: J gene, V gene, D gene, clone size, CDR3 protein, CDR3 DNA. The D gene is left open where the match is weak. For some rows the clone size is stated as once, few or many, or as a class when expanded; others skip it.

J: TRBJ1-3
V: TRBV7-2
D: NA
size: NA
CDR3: CASSLVRVSGNTIYF
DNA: TGTGCCAGCAGCTTAGTCCGGGTCTCCGGAAACACCATATATTTT

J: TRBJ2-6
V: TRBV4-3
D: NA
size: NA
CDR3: CASSQAGSGANVLTF
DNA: TGCGCCAGCAGCCAAGCGGGCTCTGGGGCCAACGTCCTGACTTTC

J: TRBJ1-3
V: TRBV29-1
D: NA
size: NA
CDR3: CSVWTGDSGNTIYF
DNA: TGCAGCGTTTGGACGGGGGACTCTGGAAACACCATATATTTT

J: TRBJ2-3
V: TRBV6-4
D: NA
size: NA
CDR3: CASSEGTLSTDTQYF
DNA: TGTGCCAGCAGTGAAGGGACTTTAAGCACAGATACGCAGTATTTT

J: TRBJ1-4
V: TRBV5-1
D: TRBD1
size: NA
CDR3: CASSLTGANEKLFF
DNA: TGCGCCAGCAGCTTGACAGGGGCAAATGAAAAACTGTTTTTT

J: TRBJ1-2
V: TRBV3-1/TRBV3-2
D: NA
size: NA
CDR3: CASSPIRIGVTLYGYTF
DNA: TGTGCCAGCAGCCCCATTCGTATTGGAGTTACACTCTATGGCTACACCTTC

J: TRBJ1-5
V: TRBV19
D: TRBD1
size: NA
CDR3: CASSAGTGGPNQPQHF
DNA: TGTGCCAGTAGTGCCGGGACAGGGGGCCCCAATCAGCCCCAGCATTTT

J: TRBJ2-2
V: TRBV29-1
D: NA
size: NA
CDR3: CSGIRGNTGELFF
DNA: TGCAGCGGAATCCGGGGTAACACCGGGGAGCTGTTTTTT

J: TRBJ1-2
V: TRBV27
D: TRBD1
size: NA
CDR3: CASRQNRGGYGYTF
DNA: TGTGCCAGCAGGCAGAACAGGGGCGGCTATGGCTACACCTTC

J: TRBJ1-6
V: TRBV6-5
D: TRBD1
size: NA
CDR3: CASSYSMVGGYSPLHF
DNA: TGTGCCAGCAGTTACTCGATGGTAGGGGGCTATTCACCCCTCCACTTT

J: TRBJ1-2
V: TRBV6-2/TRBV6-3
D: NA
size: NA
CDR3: CASSSGGRGYTF
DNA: TGTGCCAGCAGTTCGGGAGGGAGAGGCTACACCTTC

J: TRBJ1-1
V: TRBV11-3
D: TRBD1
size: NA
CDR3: CASRTGGGRLSTEAFF
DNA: TGTGCCAGCAGGACAGGGGGCGGCAGGTTGAGCACTGAAGCTTTCTTT

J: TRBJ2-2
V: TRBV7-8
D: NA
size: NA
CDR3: CASSLAAGGGELFF
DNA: TGTGCCAGCAGCTTAGCAGCTGGCGGCGGGGAGCTGTTTTTT

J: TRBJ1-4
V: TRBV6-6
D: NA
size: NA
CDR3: CASSTLIPGEKLFF
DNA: TGTGCCAGCAGCACCTTGATTCCGGGGGAAAAACTGTTTTTT

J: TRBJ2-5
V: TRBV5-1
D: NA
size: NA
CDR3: CASNARGNLGETQYF
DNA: TGCGCCAGCAACGCACGGGGGAATCTAGGGGAGACCCAGTACTTC

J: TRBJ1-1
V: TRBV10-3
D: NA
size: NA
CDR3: CAISEEGRVASFF
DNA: TGTGCCATCAGTGAGGAGGGTCGGGTTGCGTCTTTCTTT

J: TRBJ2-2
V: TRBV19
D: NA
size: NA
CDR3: CASSIVIDGDGELFF
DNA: TGTGCCAGTAGTATAGTAATTGACGGGGACGGGGAGCTGTTTTTT

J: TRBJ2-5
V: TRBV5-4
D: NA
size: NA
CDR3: CASSQGRSGQETQYF
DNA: TGTGCCAGCAGCCAAGGCCGGTCGGGGCAAGAGACCCAGTACTTC

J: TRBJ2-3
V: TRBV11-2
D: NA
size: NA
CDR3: CASAGHLRDIWGTDTQYF
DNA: TGTGCCAGCGCGGGCCATCTCAGGGACATCTGGGGCACAGATACGCAGTATTTT

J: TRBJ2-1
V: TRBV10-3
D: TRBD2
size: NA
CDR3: CAIMEVGGRVGYNEQFF
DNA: TGTGCCATCATGGAGGTGGGCGGGAGGGTAGGCTACAATGAGCAGTTCTTC

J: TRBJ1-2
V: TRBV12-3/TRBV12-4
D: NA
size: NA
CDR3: CASRSDSYGYTF
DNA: TGTGCCAGCAGATCCGACTCCTATGGCTACACCTTC

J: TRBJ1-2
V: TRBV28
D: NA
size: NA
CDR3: CASSYQGIYGYTF
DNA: TGTGCCAGCAGTTATCAGGGGATATATGGCTACACCTTC

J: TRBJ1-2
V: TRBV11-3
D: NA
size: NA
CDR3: CASSFPGRGYTF
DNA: TGTGCCAGCAGCTTCCCAGGAAGGGGCTACACCTTC

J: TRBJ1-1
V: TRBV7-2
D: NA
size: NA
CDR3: CASSARRTEAFF
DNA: TGTGCCAGCAGCGCACGGCGGACTGAAGCTTTCTTT

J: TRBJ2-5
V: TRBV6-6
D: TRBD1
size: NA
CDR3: CASSPRPGQGYRETQYF
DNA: TGTGCCAGCAGTCCCCGACCGGGACAGGGTTATAGGGAGACCCAGTACTTC

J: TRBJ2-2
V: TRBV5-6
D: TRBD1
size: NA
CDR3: CASSPGTGYTGELFF
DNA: TGTGCCAGCAGCCCCGGGACAGGTTACACCGGGGAGCTGTTTTTT

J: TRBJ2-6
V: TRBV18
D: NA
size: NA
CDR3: CASSPLFSGANVLTF
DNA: TGTGCCAGCTCACCTCTTTTTTCTGGGGCCAACGTCCTGACTTTC

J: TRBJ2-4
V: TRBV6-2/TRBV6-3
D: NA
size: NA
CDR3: CASSYSFGEEAKNIQYF
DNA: TGTGCCAGCAGTTACTCGTTCGGGGAGGAAGCCAAAAACATTCAGTACTTC

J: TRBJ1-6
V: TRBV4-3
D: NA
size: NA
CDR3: CASSQDPENKPLHF
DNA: TGCGCCAGCAGCCAAGATCCGGAGAACAAGCCCCTCCACTTT

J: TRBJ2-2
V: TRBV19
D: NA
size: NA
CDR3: CATKRPAGELFF
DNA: TGTGCCACCAAGCGGCCGGCCGGGGAGCTGTTTTTT

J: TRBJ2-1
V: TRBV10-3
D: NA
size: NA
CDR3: CAISDIRAGLDYNEQFF
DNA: TGTGCCATCAGTGACATTCGGGCGGGACTCGATTACAATGAGCAGTTCTTC

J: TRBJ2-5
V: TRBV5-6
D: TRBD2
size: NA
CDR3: CASSTVAGGRETQYF
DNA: TGTGCCAGCAGCACCGTAGCGGGAGGGAGAGAGACCCAGTACTTC

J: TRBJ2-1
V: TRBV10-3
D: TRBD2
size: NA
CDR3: CAIRERLASYNEQFF
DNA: TGTGCCATCAGGGAGAGACTAGCGTCCTACAATGAGCAGTTCTTC

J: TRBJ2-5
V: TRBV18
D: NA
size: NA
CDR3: CASSPGQYQETQYF
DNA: TGTGCCAGCTCACCAGGGCAGTACCAAGAGACCCAGTACTTC

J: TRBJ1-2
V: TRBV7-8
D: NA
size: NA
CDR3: CASSLAASNYGYTF
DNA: TGTGCCAGCAGCTTAGCAGCAAGTAACTATGGCTACACCTTC

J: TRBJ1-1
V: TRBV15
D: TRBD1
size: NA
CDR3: CATSSPRTGAPEAFF
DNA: TGTGCCACCAGCAGTCCCCGGACAGGGGCGCCTGAAGCTTTCTTT

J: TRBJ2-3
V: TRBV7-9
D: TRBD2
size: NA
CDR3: CASSLGREGRSDTQYF
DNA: TGTGCCAGCAGCTTGGGACGGGAGGGCCGGTCAGATACGCAGTATTTT

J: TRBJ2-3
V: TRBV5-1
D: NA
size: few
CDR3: CASSLIGAATTDTQYF
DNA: TGCGCCAGCAGCTTGATCGGTGCAGCGACCACAGATACGCAGTATTTT

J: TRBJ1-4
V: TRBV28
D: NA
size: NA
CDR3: CASSFGQLEKLFF
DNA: TGTGCCAGCAGTTTTGGGCAGTTGGAAAAACTGTTTTTT

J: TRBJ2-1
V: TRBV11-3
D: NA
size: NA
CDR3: CASSPRRNEQFF
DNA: TGTGCCAGCAGCCCTAGGCGCAATGAGCAGTTCTTC

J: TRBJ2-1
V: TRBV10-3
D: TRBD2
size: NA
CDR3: CAVGSRSGSTYNEQFF
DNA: TGTGCGGTCGGGTCCCGAAGCGGGAGCACCTACAATGAGCAGTTCTTC

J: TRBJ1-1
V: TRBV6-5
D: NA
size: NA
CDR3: CASSYMGHKYTEAFF
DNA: TGTGCCAGCAGTTACATGGGACACAAGTACACTGAAGCTTTCTTT

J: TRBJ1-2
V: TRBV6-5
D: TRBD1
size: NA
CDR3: CACTGGRANGYTF
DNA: TGTGCCTGCACAGGGGGTCGGGCTAATGGCTACACCTTC

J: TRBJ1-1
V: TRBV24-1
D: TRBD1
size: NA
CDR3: CATRQGSTEAFF
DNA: TGTGCCACAAGACAGGGGAGCACTGAAGCTTTCTTT

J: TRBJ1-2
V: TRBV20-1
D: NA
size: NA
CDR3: CSASFQEGAYGYTF
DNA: TGCAGTGCTAGTTTTCAGGAAGGGGCCTATGGCTACACCTTC

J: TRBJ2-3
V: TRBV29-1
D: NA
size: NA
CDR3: CSVAEDRLTDTQYF
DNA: TGCAGCGTTGCCGAAGACAGACTCACAGATACGCAGTATTTT

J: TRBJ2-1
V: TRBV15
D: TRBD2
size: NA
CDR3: CATSPGTSGSIEQFF
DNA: TGTGCCACCAGCCCCGGGACTAGCGGGAGTATTGAGCAGTTCTTC

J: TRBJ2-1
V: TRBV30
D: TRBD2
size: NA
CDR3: CAWSPGLRANEQFF
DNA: TGTGCCTGGTCGCCGGGACTACGAGCGAATGAGCAGTTCTTC

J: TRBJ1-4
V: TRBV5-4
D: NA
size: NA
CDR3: CASSLRGDLREKLFF
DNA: TGTGCCAGCAGCTTGCGCGGGGATTTGCGTGAAAAACTGTTTTTT

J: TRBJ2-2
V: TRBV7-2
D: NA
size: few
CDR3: CASSFGFTGELFF
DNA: TGTGCCAGCAGCTTCGGGTTCACCGGGGAGCTGTTTTTT

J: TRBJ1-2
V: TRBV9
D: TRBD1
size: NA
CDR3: CASSVMGTGSYYGYTF
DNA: TGTGCCAGCAGCGTGATGGGGACAGGTTCCTACTATGGCTACACCTTC

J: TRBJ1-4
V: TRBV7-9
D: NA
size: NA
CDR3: CASSPQGEKLFF
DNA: TGTGCCAGCAGCCCACAGGGTGAAAAACTGTTTTTT

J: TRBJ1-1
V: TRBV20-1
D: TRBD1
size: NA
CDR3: CSASRTGGNTEAFF
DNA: TGCAGTGCTAGTAGGACAGGGGGGAACACTGAAGCTTTCTTT

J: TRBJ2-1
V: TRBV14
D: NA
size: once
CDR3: CASSVGHSYNNEQFF
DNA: TGTGCCAGCAGCGTTGGACATTCTTACAACAATGAGCAGTTCTTC

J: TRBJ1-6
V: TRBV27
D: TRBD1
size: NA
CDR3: CASSFNRDRASSYNSPLHF
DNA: TGTGCCAGCAGTTTCAACCGGGACAGGGCGAGCTCCTATAATTCACCCCTCCACTTT

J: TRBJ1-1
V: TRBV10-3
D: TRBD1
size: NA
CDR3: CAIRTRDSTEAFF
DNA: TGTGCCATCAGGACACGGGACAGCACTGAAGCTTTCTTT

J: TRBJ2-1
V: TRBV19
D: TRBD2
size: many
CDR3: CASQGDPSGRDYNEQFF
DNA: TGTGCCAGCCAAGGCGATCCCAGCGGGAGGGATTACAATGAGCAGTTCTTC

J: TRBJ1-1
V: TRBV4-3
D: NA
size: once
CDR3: CASSQGQIYTEAFF
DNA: TGCGCCAGCAGCCAAGGACAGATATACACTGAAGCTTTCTTT

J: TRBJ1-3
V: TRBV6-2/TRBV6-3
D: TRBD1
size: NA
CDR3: CASSYTTTGTGNTIYF
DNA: TGTGCCAGCAGTTACACCACGACAGGGACTGGAAACACCATATATTTT

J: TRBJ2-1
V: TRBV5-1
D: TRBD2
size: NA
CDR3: CASSFLAGDNEQFF
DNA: TGCGCCAGCAGCTTTCTCGCGGGGGACAATGAGCAGTTCTTC